The clone carrying this T cell receptor beta chain has only a few counts. This CDR3 is built from 13 residues. The ends lost 10 bases at V and 2 bases at J; junction bases unmatched: 6. CDR1 is MGHDK, CDR2 SYGVNS, per germline. The sample originates from a study of shared clonotypes between healthy human individuals. The data were produced by immunoSEQ multiplex PCR, yet TCRdb's version contains in-frame clones alone and is incomplete. The data show about 110,000 clones, 68% seen once. The receptor was derived from a woman in her twenties or thirties in good health. Sequenced input: memory CD8+ T cells sorted from blood. The sample's subset: CD45RO+ cells pooled with CCR7-negative TemRA cells. J is TRBJ2-3 and V is TRBV25-1, with 7 bases aligning to TRBD2. The CDR3 reads CATSGTATDTQYF. The CDR3 DNA sequence: TGTGCCACTAGCGGAACGGCCACAGATACGCAGTATTTT.